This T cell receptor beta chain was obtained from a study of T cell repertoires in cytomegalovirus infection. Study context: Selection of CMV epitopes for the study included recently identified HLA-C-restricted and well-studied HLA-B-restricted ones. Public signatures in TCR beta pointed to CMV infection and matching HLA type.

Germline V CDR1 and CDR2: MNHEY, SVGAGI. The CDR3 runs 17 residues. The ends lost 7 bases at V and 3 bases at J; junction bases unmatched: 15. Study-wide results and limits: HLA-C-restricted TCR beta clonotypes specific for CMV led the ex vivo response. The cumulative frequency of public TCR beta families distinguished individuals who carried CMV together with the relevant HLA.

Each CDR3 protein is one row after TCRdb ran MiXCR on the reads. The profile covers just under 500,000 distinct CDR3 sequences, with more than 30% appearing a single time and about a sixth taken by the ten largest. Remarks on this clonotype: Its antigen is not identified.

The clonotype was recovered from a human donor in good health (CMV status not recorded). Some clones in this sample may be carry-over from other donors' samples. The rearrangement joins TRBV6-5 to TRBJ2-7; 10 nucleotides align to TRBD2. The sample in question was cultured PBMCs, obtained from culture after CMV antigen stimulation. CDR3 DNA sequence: TGTGCCAGCACCTCGGCTAGCGGGAGCCTTGGGTACTACGAGCAGTACTTC. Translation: CASTSASGSLGYYEQYF.